What follows are 30 T cell receptor beta chains derived from one specimen sequenced in a study of cytomegalovirus exposure and HLA in healthy donors. Primers included in the PCR were 60 Vbeta and 13 Jbeta primers. Using immunoSEQ multiplex PCR, the repertoire was profiled, and TCRdb retains in-frame clones only, with some absent. Altogether 150,000 to 200,000 clones are present, roughly 77% being singletons, with the ten largest covering roughly 2%. Sequences were obtained from PBMCs. The receptors derive from a man aged 50 to 60 in good health and CMV-seropositive.

The J gene is TRBJ1-5, the V gene TRBV12-5; D is ambiguous. CDR3 length: 14 amino acids. From germline, CDR1 is LGHNT and CDR2 FRNRAP. The germline V and J ends were trimmed by 8 bases and 4 bases, with 15 bases remaining between them. The CDR3 loop reads CASRGSFENQPQHF. In DNA, the CDR3 is TGTGCTAGTAGAGGAAGCTTCGAAAATCAGCCCCAGCATTTT.

This clone was seen only a few times. V gene TRBV29-1 combines with J gene TRBJ1-2; D unresolved. The CDR3 runs 11 residues. The V gene lost 6 bases and the J gene lost 4 bases, with 9 bases spanning the gap. Germline V gene lookup returns CDR1 SQVTM and CDR2 ANQGSEA. Here the CDR3 reads CSVYSSYGYTF. CDR3 nucleotides: TGCAGCGTATACTCCTCCTATGGCTACACCTTC. Drawing the rest from reference TRBV29-1 and TRBJ1-2, the complete variable domain is SAVISQKPSRDICQRGTSLTIQCQVDSQVTMMFWYRQQPGQSLTLIATANQGSEATYESGFVIDKFPISRPNLTFSTLTVSNMSPEDSSIYLCSVYSSYGYTFGSGTRLTVV.

The chain employs TRBV15 and TRBJ1-1; D gene ambiguous. The germline gives CDR1 LNHNV, CDR2 YYDKDF (reference sequence). The CDR3 runs 13 residues. The V end lost 2 bases, the J end lost 11 bases, and 15 bases lay between the germline ends. CDR3 sequence (DNA): TGTGCCACCAGCAGATCGCAGAGTGGAGGCGCTTTCTTT. It codes for CATSRSQSGGAFF.

V usage is TRBV4-3 and J usage is TRBJ1-4; possible D gene TRBD1, 5 bases. This CDR3 is built from 15 residues. CDR1 is LGHNA and CDR2 is YSLEER in the germline V gene. The germline V and J ends were trimmed by 4 bases and 3 bases, with 12 bases remaining between them. In DNA form, the CDR3 reads TGCGCCAGCAGCCCTCGGGAGGGGTCTAATGAAAAACTGTTTTTT. This gives the protein CASSPREGSNEKLFF.

This chain connects TRBV6-1 to TRBJ1-5, with D hard to call. The germline CDR1 and CDR2 sequences are MNHNS and SASEGT. There are 14 residues in the CDR3. Deletions cut 4 bases from V and 4 bases from J, with 11 bases between. CDR3 amino acids: CASSATAGNQPQHF. The CDR3 nucleotides are TGTGCCAGCAGTGCAACAGCAGGTAATCAGCCCCAGCATTTT.

The chain joins TRBV5-6 to TRBJ2-7, with D unclear. The length of the CDR3 is 17 residues. CDR1 is SGHDT and CDR2 is YYEEEE in the germline V gene. V lost 1 base and J lost 0, with 17 bases in between. The CDR3 sequence: CASSLFAGYDSSYEQYF. CDR3 nucleotides: TGTGCCAGCAGCTTGTTTGCAGGTTACGATAGCTCCTACGAGCAGTACTTC.

CDR3 sequence reads: CASTQTGFGEQYF. The CDR3 nucleotides read TGTGCCAGCACTCAAACAGGGTTCGGCGAGCAGTACTTC. The V gene is TRBV6-1, the J gene TRBJ2-7; tentatively, D is TRBD1 (6 bases). The CDR3 extends over 13 amino acids. In germline, CDR1 is MNHNS, CDR2 SASEGT. V lost 7 bases to trimming and J lost 6 bases, with 16 bases between them.

This chain connects TRBV19 to TRBJ2-5; no definite D call. V shed 1 base and J shed 6 bases, with 3 bases lying between them. The CDR3 runs 11 residues. In germline, CDR1 is LNHDA, CDR2 SQIVND (reference sequence). The CDR3 DNA follows: TGTGCCAGTAGTATAGGGCAGACCCAGTACTTC. This sequence encodes CASSIGQTQYF.

This chain uses TRBV5-1 with TRBJ1-1, with D hard to call. Germline V gene sequence: CDR1 SGHRS, CDR2 YFSETQ. The CDR3 loop spans 14 amino acids. V was pared by 3 bases and J by 6 bases, with 15 bases between. The CDR3 region is CASSSLQSTPEAFF. CDR3 DNA: TGCGCCAGCAGCTCCTTACAGTCTACTCCTGAAGCTTTCTTT.

This chain uses TRBV29-1 with TRBJ1-2; TRBD1 might be the D (5 bases). The V gene's germline CDR1 is SQVTM and CDR2 ANQGSEA. The CDR3 sequence is 14 residues long. V was pared by 4 bases and J by 2 bases, with 14 bases between. CDR3 protein: CSVAERQKNYGYTF. Written as DNA, the CDR3 is TGCAGCGTTGCGGAGAGACAGAAGAACTATGGCTACACCTTC.

The chain links TRBV4-1 to TRBJ2-7; TRBD1 agrees at 11 bases. Germline V gene lookup returns CDR1 MGHRA and CDR2 YSYEKL. V dropped 4 bases and J dropped 5; count of bases not matched to a gene: 4. The CDR3 extends over 14 amino acids. CDR3 protein: CASSPWTGGNEQYF. The CDR3 coding sequence is TGCGCCAGCAGCCCATGGACAGGGGGCAACGAGCAGTACTTC.

CDR3 nucleotide sequence: TGTGCCAGCAGTCGGGGGACAGGCTCCTACGAGCAGTACTTC. Protein sequence: CASSRGTGSYEQYF. V and J are TRBV6-6 and TRBJ2-7; 8 nucleotides line up with TRBD1. The CDR3 has 14 residues. The germline V gene encodes CDR1 MNHNY and CDR2 SVGAGI (reference sequence). V trimming: 5 bases; J trimming: 0 bases; junction bases outside the gene matches: 3.

V gene TRBV29-1 combines with J gene TRBJ1-4, with 8 nucleotides matching TRBD1. Germline CDR1 SQVTM, CDR2 ANQGSEA. V lost 0 bases, J lost 8 bases, and 5 bases stayed unmatched. This CDR3 is 14 amino acids long. In DNA, the CDR3 is TGCAGCGTTGAAGATACAGGGGGGGACGAAAAACTGTTTTTT. Its protein is CSVEDTGGDEKLFF. Complete variable domain (other parts from reference TRBV29-1 and TRBJ1-4): SAVISQKPSRDICQRGTSLTIQCQVDSQVTMMFWYRQQPGQSLTLIATANQGSEATYESGFVIDKFPISRPNLTFSTLTVSNMSPEDSSIYLCSVEDTGGDEKLFFGSGTQLSVL.

CDR3 protein: CASSLGHSSSNQPQHF. The CDR3 DNA is TGTGCCAGCAGCTTAGGCCACAGTAGTAGCAATCAGCCCCAGCATTTT. The chain joins TRBV7-9 to TRBJ1-5, with no clear D. CDR3 length: 16 amino acids. Per the germline V gene, CDR1 is SEHNR and CDR2 is FQNEAQ (reference sequence). V dropped 1 base and J dropped 0 bases, with 10 bases sitting between them.

The J gene is TRBJ1-5, the V gene TRBV30, with TRBD1 matching 7 bases. The V gene end was trimmed by 1 base and the J gene end by 5 bases; junction bases not matched to a gene: 5. In germline, CDR1 is GTSNPN, CDR2 SVGIG (reference sequence). The CDR3 spans 14 residues. Here the CDR3 DNA reads TGTGCCTGGAGTGAGGGGGCTGTGGATCAGCCCCAGCATTTT. It specifies CAWSEGAVDQPQHF. The full variable domain, in which reference TRBV30 and TRBJ1-5 provide the parts outside the CDR3, is SQTIHQWPATLVQPVGSPLSLECTVEGTSNPNLYWYRQAAGRGLQLLFYSVGIGQISSEVPQNLSASRPQDRQFILSSKKLLLSDSGFYLCAWSEGAVDQPQHFGDGTRLSIL.

This clone was recorded once. The V call is TRBV11-2, the J call TRBJ1-4; TRBD1 is a possible D gene (5 bases). Trimming stripped 2 bases from V and 6 bases from J, with 16 bases between. This CDR3 has 16 amino acids. The germline CDR1 and CDR2 sequences are SGHAT and FQNNGV. The CDR3 sequence is CASSLNSGFKDEKLFF. In DNA, the CDR3 is TGTGCCAGCAGCTTAAACTCAGGGTTCAAAGATGAAAAACTGTTTTTT.

The J gene is TRBJ2-1, the V gene TRBV18; 10 nucleotides line up with TRBD2. CDR3 size: 17 residues. Unmatched junction bases numbered 4, after V lost 1 base and J lost 1 base. CDR1 and CDR2 from the germline V gene are KGHSH and LQKENI. The CDR3 DNA follows: TGTGCCAGCTCACCACAAGCGGGGGGGTCGTCCTACAATGAGCAGTTCTTC. Amino acids: CASSPQAGGSSYNEQFF.

This chain links TRBV5-6 with TRBJ2-7, with D possibly being TRBD2 (5 bases). The CDR3 has 14 residues. Looked up from germline, CDR1 is SGHDT and CDR2 is YYEEEE. Trimming took 1 base from V and 0 from J, leaving 8 bases between them. CDR3 nucleotides: TGTGCCAGCAGCTTGTCTGGAGGCTCCTACGAGCAGTACTTC. As protein: CASSLSGGSYEQYF.

The J gene is TRBJ2-1, the V gene TRBV27, with a tentative D call TRBD1 (5 bases). The germline V and J ends were trimmed by 7 bases and 5 bases, with 12 bases remaining between them. Germline-derived CDR1 and CDR2 are MNHEY and SMNVEV (reference sequence). This CDR3 comprises 13 residues. CDR3 in amino acids: CASKVVGHNEQFF. In DNA form, the CDR3 reads TGTGCCAGCAAGGTGGTGGGGCACAATGAGCAGTTCTTC.

This chain links TRBV10-3 with TRBJ2-1, with D possibly matching TRBD1 (7 bases). Trimming pared 11 bases from V and 0 bases from J, leaving 26 bases between. Germline V gene sequence: CDR1 ENHRY, CDR2 SYGVKD. This CDR3 has 18 amino acids. The CDR3 coding sequence is TGTGCCGCCCGACGAGAGGGACTCCGGGACAGCTCCTACAATGAGCAGTTCTTC. This translates into CAARREGLRDSSYNEQFF.

This chain connects TRBV5-4 to TRBJ2-2; D perhaps matches TRBD2 (5 bases). There are 17 residues in the CDR3. V was cut by 3 bases and J by 4 bases, with 19 bases left in between. Germline CDR1 and CDR2: SGHNT and YYREEE (reference sequence). The CDR3 here is CASSSYSGSWITGELFF. The CDR3 coding sequence is TGTGCCAGCAGCTCGTACTCGGGATCCTGGATCACCGGGGAGCTGTTTTTT.

The chain employs TRBV5-6 and TRBJ2-5; no reliable D call. Trimming pared 0 bases from V and 4 bases from J, leaving 10 bases between. The germline V gene encodes CDR1 SGHDT and CDR2 YYEEEE. The CDR3 extends over 14 amino acids. The CDR3 here is CASSLARSPETQYF. In DNA form, the CDR3 reads TGTGCCAGCAGCTTGGCTAGGTCACCAGAGACCCAGTACTTC.

The V call is TRBV14, the J call TRBJ1-1, with D possibly TRBD1 on 5 matching bases. Trimming left V 4 bases short and J 1 base short, with 16 bases between. Germline CDR1 reads SGHDN; CDR2 reads FVKESK. The CDR3 consists of 16 residues. CDR3 nucleotides: TGTGCCAGCAGCCCCCCTGGTAGGGGCAAGAACACTGAAGCTTTCTTT. Its protein is CASSPPGRGKNTEAFF.

The chain combines TRBV27 with TRBJ1-2; TRBD1 aligns across 8 bases. The CDR3 runs to 12 residues. V was clipped by 10 bases and J by 4 bases; unmatched bases: 5. Per germline, CDR1 MNHEY and CDR2 SMNVEV (reference sequence). The CDR3 loop is CATRTGTYGYTF. For the CDR3, the DNA is TGTGCCACACGGACAGGGACCTATGGCTACACCTTC.

This sequence joins TRBV6-5 and TRBJ1-2; TRBD1 agrees at 12 bases. This CDR3 is built from 13 residues. CDR1 MNHEY and CDR2 SVGAGI come from the germline V gene. J lost 8 bases, V lost 4 bases, and 2 bases had no gene match. The DNA for the CDR3 is TGTGCCAGCAGTTGGGGGACAGGGGGCGGCTACACCTTC. Protein sequence: CASSWGTGGGYTF.

CDR3 bases: TGCGCCAGCAGTCACGAACCTGCCGGTTCGCTCACAGATACGCAGTATTTT. This encodes CASSHEPAGSLTDTQYF. The chain couples TRBV5-1 to TRBJ2-3; D remains ambiguous. The CDR3 covers 17 residues. With 5 bases removed from V and 2 bases from J, the gap between germline ends came to 21 bases. Germline CDR1 is SGHRS and CDR2 is YFSETQ.

This chain links TRBV11-2 with TRBJ1-1; 7 bases align to TRBD1. The CDR3 consists of 13 residues. The V segment lost 5 bases and the J segment 5 bases; nucleotides outside the gene matches: 5. Per germline, CDR1 SGHAT and CDR2 FQNNGV. Here the CDR3 reads CASSRNRGTEAFF. Written as DNA, the CDR3 is TGTGCCAGCAGCCGTAACAGGGGAACTGAAGCTTTCTTT.

This clone was observed once. The chain couples TRBV6-1 to TRBJ2-1; D may be TRBD2 (6 bases). The V gene lost 4 bases and the J gene lost 0 bases, with 7 bases spanning the gap. Germline V gene sequence: CDR1 MNHNS, CDR2 SASEGT. The CDR3 runs to 14 residues. The CDR3 region is CASSGLGSYNEQFF. CDR3 nucleotides: TGTGCCAGCAGTGGACTAGGCTCCTACAATGAGCAGTTCTTC.

This clone was counted a single time. CDR3 residues: CASSSRSNYGYTF. CDR3 nucleotide sequence: TGCGCCAGCAGCTCTCGGAGTAACTATGGCTACACCTTC. The chain couples TRBV5-1 to TRBJ1-2; D call uncertain. Germline loops: CDR1 SGHRS, CDR2 YFSETQ. This CDR3 region has 13 residues. The V end lost 3 bases, the J end lost 1 base, and 7 bases lay between the germline ends.

The chain employs TRBV5-1 and TRBJ1-5; D might be TRBD1 (6 bases). From germline, CDR1 is SGHRS and CDR2 YFSETQ. The V gene lost 0 bases and the J gene lost 3 bases, with 10 bases spanning the gap. The CDR3 is 15 amino acids. The CDR3, as DNA: TGCGCCAGCAGCTTGGGGGGGCCGGACAATCAGCCCCAGCATTTT. Translating gives CASSLGGPDNQPQHF.